Reported below is one T cell receptor (beta chain). The antigen remains undetermined. The junction departs from the called germline gene at one end, perhaps through a read error. This CDR3 contains 14 residues. Germline V lookup: CDR1 SGHAT, CDR2 FQDESV (reference sequence). This sample stems from a study of tumor and adjacent non-tumor tissue in lung cancer. The overall study: Some 3.9 million productive TCRbeta reads were obtained per sample on average. Study-level points and caveats: Tumor TCR diversity, when higher, was linked to shorter survival. Significantly higher TCR diversity was found in tumor than normal lung.

The template was RNA from unsorted bulk tissue. A modified ARM-PCR protocol with three rounds of nested PCR amplified TCRbeta. One entry per CDR3 protein results from TCRdb running MiXCR on the multiplex PCR reads. The sample carries some 200,000 distinct CDR3 sequences, approximately 74% recorded once. The specimen was lung tumor tissue. The TCR comes from a man aged 60 to 69 with non-small cell lung cancer. The chain employs TRBV11-1 and TRBJ2-1; TRBD2 matches at 12 bases. In DNA, the CDR3 is TGTGCCAGCAGCTCTAGCGGGGGGGCCAATGATCAGTTCTTC. Encoded protein: CASSSSGGANDQFF.